This note documents a single T cell receptor (beta chain) sequence. The antigen it binds to is not known. Qualities for individual bases were not recorded, and no much larger clone is one base off. The CDR3 holds 13 amino acids from the cysteine to the phenylalanine. Left in the record is the CDR3 DNA by itself, 39 bases read in frame from the first base. The V and J ends are trimmed by 0 bases and 6 bases, leaving 9 bases between them. Via the germline V gene, CDR1 is ENHRY and CDR2 SYGVKD. This sample is part of a study of Ad26.COV2.S vaccination and SARS-CoV-2 variants (dated by TCRdb to the early 2020s). Background for the entire study: Vaccine-arm donors were drawn from COV1001, a multicentre, randomized, double-blind, placebo-controlled phase I-IIa trial of Ad26.COV2.S in healthy adults. Ad26.COV2.S was given intramuscularly at 5x10^10 or 1x10^11 viral particles, as a single shot or as two shots 56 days apart. TCRbeta repertoire sequencing was used to assess the specificity and breadth of SARS-CoV-2-reactive T cell receptors after Ad26.COV2.S vaccination. A total of some 30 samples were included in the TCR-sequenced set, comprising 19 Ad26.COV2.S vaccine recipients, 5 placebo recipients and 8 SARS-CoV-2 convalescent individuals. Trial participants were randomized into five groups of five, in which low-dose or high-dose Ad26.COV2.S was given once or twice, or placebo was given on both occasions. Throughout the experiments and outcome assessment, investigators stayed blinded to trial group allocation.

Overall study outcomes, separate from this receptor: Non-spike TCR breadth was comparable between vaccine and placebo recipients, consistent with the vaccine containing only spike. The study was not powered for comparison of responses between vaccine doses or regimens. It was noted by the authors that total T cell responses may have been underestimated by the TCR breadth and depth analyses. Substantial breadth of spike-specific CD8+ and CD4+ T cell responses was reported after vaccination. Ad26.COV2.S recipients had higher spike-specific TCR breadth than placebo recipients (P = 0.0014).

The immunoSEQ Assay was the method used to sequence TCRbeta CDR3 regions. After extraction, genomic DNA underwent amplification by bias-controlled multiplex PCR, followed by high-throughput sequencing. From the authors' description of their analysis: To quantify the absolute abundance of every unique TCRbeta CDR3 region, sequences were collapsed and filtered. T cell fraction was estimated by normalization of TCRbeta template counts to usable DNA, with usable DNA being measured through amplification of reference genes present in all nucleated cells. Repertoire TCRs were annotated as SARS-CoV-2-specific when V gene, CDR3 amino acid sequence and J gene were exactly matched to a known reactive TCR set. MIRA supplied the reference SARS-CoV-2 TCR set, which was filtered for enrichment in COVID-19-positive ImmuneCODE repertoires so that public or cross-reactive TCRs were removed. Drawing on the MIRA antigens, annotated TCRs were analysed further at the level of specific ORF or position within ORF. Depth was the summed frequency of annotated unique rearrangements, while breadth was defined as annotated unique rearrangements over total unique productive rearrangements. Group comparisons of TCR breadth used two-sided Wilcoxon rank-sum tests. This is the immuneACCESS table as TCRdb keeps it, with only in-frame sequences that have V and J called. A part of the clones is gone; compared with another copy, unresolved V genes explain less than half, and the rest is unexplained. That table gives V, J and clone size, and the DNA gave D and trimming. This sample lists about 680,000 clones; about 90% were detected once. The ten most abundant clones make up about 1.5% of the sample.

Read against the paper, the sample's treatment or condition label means: 15 to 20 received Ad26.COV2.S at low or high dose, single or two shots; 5 received placebo; per-sample allocation not given. For vaccine and placebo recipients, the sequenced repertoires came from samples collected on day 63 after the first injection. Cohort 1b enrolled 25 or so adults aged 18-55 years at a single site in Boston, USA, between 29 July and 7 August 2020. Ad26.COV2.S consisted of a replication-incompetent adenovirus type 26 vector by which a prefusion-stabilized SARS-CoV-2 spike protein from the original Wuhan strain was expressed.

The sample here was peripheral blood, taken in a trial of Ad26.COV2.S vaccine versus placebo. The origin of this receptor is a person between 18 and 65 years old who received the Ad26.COV2.S COVID-19 vaccine or a placebo. The chain links TRBV10-3 with TRBJ2-7, with the D segment identity uncertain. The nucleotides are TGTGCCATCAGTGAGTCCGGACGCCCCGAGCAGTACTTC. This sequence encodes CAISESGRPEQYF.